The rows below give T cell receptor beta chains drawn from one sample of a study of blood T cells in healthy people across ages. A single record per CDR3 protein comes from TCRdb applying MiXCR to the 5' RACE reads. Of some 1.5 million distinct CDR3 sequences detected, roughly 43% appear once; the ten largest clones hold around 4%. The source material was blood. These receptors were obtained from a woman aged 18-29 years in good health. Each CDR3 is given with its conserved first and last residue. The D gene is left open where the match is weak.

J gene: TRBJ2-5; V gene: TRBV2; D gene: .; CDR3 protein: CASSVQPGEETQYF
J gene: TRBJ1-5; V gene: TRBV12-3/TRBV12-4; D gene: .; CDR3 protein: CASSFSQGDNQPQHF
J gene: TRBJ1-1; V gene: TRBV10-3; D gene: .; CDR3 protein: CAISSSPMNTEAFF
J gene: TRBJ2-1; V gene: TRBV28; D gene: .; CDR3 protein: CASIQHAGGQSPFF
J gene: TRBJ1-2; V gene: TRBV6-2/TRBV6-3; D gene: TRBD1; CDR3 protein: CASSRRQGMDVDYGYIF
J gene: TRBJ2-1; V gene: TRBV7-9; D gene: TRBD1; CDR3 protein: CASSLAIGGNPYNEQFF
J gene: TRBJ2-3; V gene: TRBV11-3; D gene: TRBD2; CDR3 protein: CASSKGLAGGVGDAQYF
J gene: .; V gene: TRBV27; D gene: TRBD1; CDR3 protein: CASYDRGGEQYF
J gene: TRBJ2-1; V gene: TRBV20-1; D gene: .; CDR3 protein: CSGLSSYNEQFF
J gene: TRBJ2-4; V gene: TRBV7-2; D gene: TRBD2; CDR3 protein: CASSRFGTSGRGPTKNIQYF
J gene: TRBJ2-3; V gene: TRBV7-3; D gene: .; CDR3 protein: CASSFLTRTGTDTQYF
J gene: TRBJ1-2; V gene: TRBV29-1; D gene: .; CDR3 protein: CSVEDVGGYTF
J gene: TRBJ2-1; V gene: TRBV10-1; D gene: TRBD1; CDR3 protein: CASSRRDRGIDEQFF
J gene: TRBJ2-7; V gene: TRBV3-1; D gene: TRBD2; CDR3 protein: CASSPLLAVPLNEQYF
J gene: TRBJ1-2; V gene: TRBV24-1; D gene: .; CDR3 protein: CTTSDFWDGDGYTF
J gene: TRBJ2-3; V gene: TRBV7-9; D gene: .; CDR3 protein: CASSFGSNTDTQYF
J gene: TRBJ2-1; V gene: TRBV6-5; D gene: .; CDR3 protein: CASGGSNEQFF
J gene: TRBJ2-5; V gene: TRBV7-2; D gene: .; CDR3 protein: CASSVGAHHEQYF
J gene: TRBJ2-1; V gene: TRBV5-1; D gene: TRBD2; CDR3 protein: CASSLELAGSYNGQFF
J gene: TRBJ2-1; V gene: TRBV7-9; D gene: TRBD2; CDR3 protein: CASSLELADYYNEQFF
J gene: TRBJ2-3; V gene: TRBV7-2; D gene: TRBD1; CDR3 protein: CASSSRQGYSTDTQYF
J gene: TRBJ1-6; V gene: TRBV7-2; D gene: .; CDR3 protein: CASSFGSPPLHF
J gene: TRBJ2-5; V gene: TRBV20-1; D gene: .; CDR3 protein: CSARRRTPTREYF